These 32 T cell receptor beta chains were all obtained from the same sample, sequenced in a study of a mutant IDH1 vaccine in newly diagnosed glioma. No antigens are known for them. Libraries were prepared by immunoSEQ multiplex PCR; TCRdb keeps only in-frame clonotypes and omits some of them. Here the sample spans about 45,000 clones, over 80% being singletons. Specified time point: week 35, safety follow-up. A 20-mer mutant IDH1 peptide at 300 ug was injected subcutaneously with topical imiquimod. Sequences were derived from PBMCs, sampled from a glioma patient whose treatment included an IDH1 peptide vaccine. The receptor source for this set is a man between 45 and 60 years old with glioma.

The V and J genes are TRBV6-5 and TRBJ1-2; no firm D call. V dropped 6 bases and J dropped 3 bases, with 11 bases sitting between them. The CDR3 extends over 13 amino acids. From germline, CDR1 is MNHEY and CDR2 SVGAGI. The chain's CDR3 is CASSPASYYGYTF. CDR3 DNA: TGTGCCAGCAGCCCCGCCAGCTACTATGGCTACACCTTC.

The chain has TRBV28 and TRBJ1-5; a possible D gene is TRBD1 (6 bases). The V gene lost 2 bases and the J gene lost 3 bases, with 17 bases spanning the gap. There are 17 residues in the CDR3. Germline V gene lookup returns CDR1 MDHEN and CDR2 SYDVKM. The CDR3 here is CASSLGSTGASNQPQHF. CDR3 coding DNA: TGTGCCAGCAGTTTAGGCTCGACAGGCGCATCCAATCAGCCCCAGCATTTT.

The chain is built from TRBV9 and TRBJ2-5, with D perhaps matching TRBD1 or TRBD2 (5 bases each). CDR3 length: 14 residues. V shed 2 bases and J shed 5 bases, with 13 bases lying between them. Germline CDR1 and CDR2: SGDLS and YYNGEE. The CDR3, as DNA: TGTGCCAGCAGCGTTGGTGGGGGATTCGAGACCCAGTACTTC. Translating gives CASSVGGGFETQYF.

The V and J genes are TRBV7-2 and TRBJ2-1; possible D gene TRBD2, 6 bases. V was shortened by 5 bases and J by 16 bases, with 18 bases between the two germline ends. Germline V gene data show CDR1 as SGHTA and CDR2 as FQGNSA. This CDR3 has 12 amino acids. The CDR3 DNA reads TGTGCCAGCAGCCCACAACTAGCAGTGGTCTTCTTC. It translates to CASSPQLAVVFF. Based on the CDR3 plus reference TRBV7-2 and TRBJ2-1, the full variable domain is GAGVSQSPSNKVTEKGKDVELRCDPISGHTALYWYRQSLGQGLEFLIYFQGNSAPDKSGLPSDRFSAERTGGSVSTLTIQRTQQEDSAVYLCASSPQLAVVFFGPGTRLTVL.

The chain links TRBV11-2 to TRBJ1-1, with a weak D call TRBD1 (5 bases). Germline lookup yields CDR1 SGHAT and CDR2 FQNNGV. Between the trimmed V and J ends, which lost 0 bases and 8 bases, there was a span of 13 bases. There are 14 residues in the CDR3. CDR3 sequence reads: CASSLDFRGLEAFF. CDR3 DNA: TGTGCCAGCAGCTTAGATTTTCGGGGGTTAGAAGCTTTCTTT.

The V gene is TRBV5-1, the J gene TRBJ2-1; D is undetermined. The CDR3 is 16 amino acids. In germline, CDR1 is SGHRS, CDR2 YFSETQ. V shed 2 bases and J shed 7 bases, with 19 bases lying between them. The CDR3 DNA is TGCGCCAGCAGCTTTAGGGATTTGCCCATTCGGAATGAGCAGTTCTTC. It is translated as CASSFRDLPIRNEQFF.

The chain is built from TRBV19 and TRBJ1-1; D is undetermined. Germline CDR1 and CDR2: LNHDA and SQIVND (reference sequence). Trimming pared 5 bases from V and 7 bases from J, leaving 20 bases between. The CDR3 contains 15 residues. This CDR3 reads CASSLRRLMKGEAFF. For the CDR3, the DNA is TGTGCCAGTAGTTTGAGAAGACTGATGAAGGGTGAAGCTTTCTTT.

The chain is built from TRBV6-5 and TRBJ2-5; the D call may be TRBD1 or TRBD2 (5 bases each). V shed 2 bases and J shed 4 bases, with 11 bases lying between them. CDR1 is MNHEY and CDR2 is SVGAGI in the germline V gene. The CDR3 has 14 residues. CDR3 DNA: TGTGCCAGCAGTTACCGGGACCATGGAGAGACCCAGTACTTC. It is translated as CASSYRDHGETQYF.

This sequence joins TRBV13 and TRBJ2-3; D not resolved. V was shortened by 3 bases and J by 5 bases, with 6 bases between the two germline ends. Germline V gene data show CDR1 as PRHDT and CDR2 as FYEKMQ (reference sequence). The CDR3 runs 12 residues. In DNA form, the CDR3 reads TGTGCCAGCAGCTTTTCCAGAGATACGCAGTATTTT. It encodes CASSFSRDTQYF.

In this sample, this clone turned up once. The V and J genes are TRBV30 and TRBJ2-2, with D maybe TRBD2 (6 bases). The CDR3 contains 14 residues. Looked up from germline, CDR1 is GTSNPN and CDR2 is SVGIG (reference sequence). V gave up 1 base and J gave up 4 bases, with 10 bases separating them. The CDR3 DNA reads TGTGCCTGGAGTGAACTAGCAATCACCGGGGAGCTGTTTTTT. It codes for CAWSELAITGELFF.

The rearrangement links TRBV7-9 to TRBJ2-2; no clear D. V lost 6 bases and J 6 bases, leaving 11 bases between the germline ends. This CDR3 is 13 amino acids long. Germline CDR1 reads SEHNR; CDR2 reads FQNEAQ (reference sequence). The CDR3 loop reads CASSLGDSGELFF. The CDR3, as DNA: TGTGCCAGCAGTCTCGGAGACTCCGGGGAGCTGTTTTTT.

The chain uses TRBV5-1 and TRBJ2-7, with TRBD2 matching over 8 bases. There are 16 residues in the CDR3. The V gene's germline CDR1 is SGHRS and CDR2 YFSETQ. V shed 1 base and J 0 bases; nucleotides not matched to a gene: 6. CDR3 sequence (DNA): TGCGCCAGCAGCTTGTCGGCGGGGGGTTCCTCCTACGAGCAGTACTTC. Protein: CASSLSAGGSSYEQYF.

With respect to this clone: The junction does not match germline at one end; this may be a read error. V and J are TRBV7-7 and TRBJ2-5, with D tentatively TRBD1 or TRBD2 (5 bases each). The germline gives CDR1 SSHAT, CDR2 FNYEAQ (reference sequence). CDR3 length: 16 amino acids. The CDR3, as DNA: TGTGCTAGCAGCTTAGAGAGGGGTACTAATGGGGAGACCCAGTACTTC. Residues: CASSLERGTNGETQYF.

V gene TRBV19 combines with J gene TRBJ1-3; no clear D. This CDR3 spans 15 amino acids. Germline CDR1 is LNHDA and CDR2 is SQIVND (reference sequence). The V end lost 7 bases, the J end lost 0 bases, and 13 bases lay between the germline ends. The CDR3 DNA reads as TGTGCCAGTACCTTAACAGTTAGCTCTGGAAACACCATATATTTT. This encodes CASTLTVSSGNTIYF.

V and J are TRBV1 and TRBJ2-2; whether TRBD2, the table's D call, matches the DNA was not checked. TRBV1 is termed a pseudogene. The CDR3 extends over 17 amino acids. This CDR3 is CTSSPRLAGDRVGELFF. DNA for the CDR3: TGCACCAGCAGCCCCCGACTAGCGGGAGATCGGGTCGGGGAGCTGTTTTTT.

This chain joins TRBV2 and TRBJ2-7; no clear D gene. V lost 2 bases to trimming and J lost 3 bases, with 5 bases between them. The CDR3 has 12 residues. Looked up from germline, CDR1 is SNHLY and CDR2 is FYNNEI. The CDR3: CASSEQYYEQYF. The CDR3 coding sequence is TGTGCCAGCAGTGAACAATACTACGAGCAGTACTTC. Based on the CDR3 plus reference TRBV2 and TRBJ2-7, the full variable domain is EPEVTQTPSHQVTQMGQEVILRCVPISNHLYFYWYRQILGQKVEFLVSFYNNEISEKSEIFDDQFSVERPDGSNFTLKIRSTKLEDSAMYFCASSEQYYEQYFGPGTRLTVT.

The chain employs TRBV5-4 and TRBJ1-2; D gene uncertain. The germline V gene has CDR1 SGHNT and CDR2 YYREEE (reference sequence). The CDR3 length is 17 residues. Trimming took 1 base from V and 4 from J, leaving 20 bases between them. The CDR3 sequence is CASSLMLSTFGLYGYTF. In DNA, the CDR3 is TGTGCCAGCAGCTTGATGCTTTCGACGTTCGGGCTCTATGGCTACACCTTC.

Remarks on this clone: At one end, the junction sequence differs from germline, possibly due to a read error. V gene TRBV5-5 combines with J gene TRBJ2-2, with 9 bases fitting TRBD2. CDR1 and CDR2 from the germline V gene are SGHKS and YYEKEE (reference sequence). The CDR3 consists of 16 residues. Here the CDR3 reads CASSQGLAGPSGELFF. Written as DNA, the CDR3 is TGCGCCAGCAGCCAAGGGCTAGCGGGACCATCCGGGGAGCTGTTTTTT.

Written as DNA, the CDR3 is TGTGCCAGCAGTACTTCCGGACAGCCCCAGCCCCAGCATTTT. Its protein is CASSTSGQPQPQHF. The rearrangement links TRBV2 to TRBJ1-5; tentative D call: TRBD1 (6 bases). The V gene's germline CDR1 is SNHLY and CDR2 FYNNEI. V was pared by 5 bases and J by 7 bases, with 15 bases between. The CDR3 is made up of 14 amino acids.

V usage is TRBV30 and J usage is TRBJ1-2; D gene ambiguous. Looked up from germline, CDR1 is GTSNPN and CDR2 is SVGIG (reference sequence). The CDR3 totals 13 residues. V was clipped by 0 bases and J by 1 base, with 6 bases between them. The CDR3, as DNA: TGTGCCTGGAGTGTAATCCTTAACTATGGCTACACCTTC. The encoded protein is CAWSVILNYGYTF.

V is TRBV7-6 and J is TRBJ2-3; TRBD2 might be the D (6 bases). The germline gives CDR1 SGHVS, CDR2 FNYEAQ. The CDR3 contains 20 residues. V was cut by 0 bases and J by 2 bases, with 24 bases left in between. CDR3 in DNA: TGTGCCAGCAGCTTAGCGTGGGGCGCTAGCGCAAAGGAGTACACAGATACGCAGTATTTT. Amino acids: CASSLAWGASAKEYTDTQYF.

This clone was detected only once. The chain employs TRBV27 and TRBJ2-6; D ambiguous. Trimming removed 2 bases from V and 0 bases from J, with 14 bases in between. The CDR3 runs 18 residues. Germline-derived CDR1 and CDR2 are MNHEY and SMNVEV (reference sequence). CDR3: CASSLDGWVSSGANVLTF. CDR3 sequence (DNA): TGTGCCAGCAGTTTAGATGGCTGGGTTAGCTCTGGGGCCAACGTCCTGACTTTC.

The genes are TRBV6-5 and TRBJ2-1; 7 bases align to TRBD1. This CDR3 spans 15 amino acids. J lost 10 bases, V lost 0 bases, and 9 bases had no gene match. Germline V lookup: CDR1 MNHEY, CDR2 SVGAGI. CDR3 residues: CASSYSSQGVGEQFF. CDR3 DNA sequence: TGTGCCAGCAGTTACTCGAGTCAGGGGGTGGGGGAGCAGTTCTTC.

The chain uses TRBV6-5 and TRBJ2-7, with 8 bases aligning to TRBD1. The J segment lost 3 bases and the V segment lost 2 bases, leaving 6 bases of the junction unmatched. This CDR3 is 15 amino acids long. In germline, CDR1 is MNHEY, CDR2 SVGAGI. The CDR3 protein is CASSYQGAGIYEQYF. As DNA, the CDR3 is TGTGCCAGCAGTTACCAGGGGGCTGGGATCTACGAGCAGTACTTC.

This chain joins TRBV27 and TRBJ2-5, with a weak D call TRBD1 (6 bases). CDR3 size: 14 residues. From germline, CDR1 is MNHEY and CDR2 SMNVEV (reference sequence). V was trimmed by 5 bases and J by 2 bases, leaving 12 bases between them. For the CDR3, the DNA is TGTGCCAGCAGTGCGGACAGAAGGCAAGAGACCCAGTACTTC. This encodes CASSADRRQETQYF.

The chain uses TRBV2 and TRBJ2-3; 10 bases align to TRBD2. The V gene's germline CDR1 is SNHLY and CDR2 FYNNEI. The CDR3 sequence is 12 residues long. With V trimmed by 5 bases and J by 11 bases, 4 bases remained unmatched. The CDR3 region is CASSTGTSEQYF. The CDR3 DNA reads as TGTGCCAGCAGTACCGGGACTAGCGAGCAGTATTTT.

The chain has TRBV7-8 and TRBJ2-7; TRBD1 agrees at 7 bases. Germline V lookup: CDR1 SGHVS, CDR2 FQNEAQ. This CDR3 is 17 amino acids long. V lost 5 bases to trimming and J lost 2 bases; unmatched junction nucleotides: 15. CDR3 in amino acids: CASSPSTGTRVTYEQYF. Here the CDR3 DNA reads TGTGCCAGCAGCCCATCGACAGGGACCCGAGTAACCTACGAGCAGTACTTC.

The chain employs TRBV6-5 and TRBJ1-1, with a tentative D call TRBD1 (6 bases). V lost 7 bases and J 1 base, leaving 16 bases between the germline ends. Looked up from germline, CDR1 is MNHEY and CDR2 is SVGAGI. This CDR3 has 15 residues. In DNA form, the CDR3 reads TGTGCCAGCAAGGGTAGGGGGGGCTGGAACACTGAAGCTTTCTTT. Translating it yields CASKGRGGWNTEAFF.

The V gene is TRBV4-1, the J gene TRBJ1-2; D perhaps matches TRBD1 (5 bases). V was trimmed by 4 bases and J by 5 bases, leaving 17 bases between them. There are 15 residues in the CDR3. Germline CDR1 reads MGHRA; CDR2 reads YSYEKL. As DNA, the CDR3 is TGCGCCAGCAGCCCCCACCAGACAGCGGTATATGGCTACACCTTC. This translates into CASSPHQTAVYGYTF.

The chain uses TRBV5-4 and TRBJ2-7; 9 nucleotides line up with TRBD2. CDR3 size: 15 residues. CDR1 SGHNT and CDR2 YYREEE come from the germline V gene (reference sequence). V was pared by 3 bases and J by 4 bases, with 8 bases of the junction left unmatched. CDR3 residues: CASSSGGRAGYEQYF. The CDR3 region has the DNA TGTGCCAGCAGCTCCGGCGGGAGGGCCGGGTACGAGCAGTACTTC.

V usage is TRBV9 and J usage is TRBJ1-2, with D possibly matching TRBD1 (6 bases). The CDR3 is made up of 16 amino acids. V lost 0 bases, J lost 4 bases, and 16 bases lay in between. CDR1 is SGDLS and CDR2 is YYNGEE in the germline V gene. The DNA for the CDR3 is TGTGCCAGCAGCGTAGACCCGCAGGGGATAGCCTATGGCTACACCTTC. As protein: CASSVDPQGIAYGYTF.

V and J are TRBV2 and TRBJ1-1, with TRBD1 matching 10 bases. The CDR3 spans 17 residues. After removal of 5 bases from V and 5 bases from J, the junction contained 14 bases not matched to a gene. Germline V gene lookup returns CDR1 SNHLY and CDR2 FYNNEI. DNA of the CDR3: TGTGCCAGCAGTAACGGACAGGGGGGTCCCCGGAGGACTGAAGCTTTCTTT. It is translated as CASSNGQGGPRRTEAFF.